The entry that follows covers one T cell receptor beta chain sequence. Its specificity is unknown. The CDR3 extends over 14 amino acids. The germline V and J ends were trimmed by 8 bases and 8 bases, with 18 bases remaining between them. Germline lookup yields CDR1 SGHVS and CDR2 FNYEAQ. How the authors handled the data: Junction-only immunoSEQ sequences carried no quality scores, so filtering differed. Repertoires were generated with immunoSEQ multiplex PCR, while TCRdb's copy carries only in-frame clones and drops some. The D gene and trimming were derived from the DNA, and the V and J assignments and clone size from that table. Among fewer than 130,000 clones, about 72% were seen once, and the ten largest hold approximately 24%. The sample originates from a study of shared clonotypes between healthy human individuals. The overall study: Three plates each covered CD4 naive and memory; CD8 naive two, CD8 memory one. Study findings and constraints: Only blood was sampled, and tissue TCR repertoires likely differ from blood ones.

The receptor comes from a young woman in good health. The chain carries TRBV7-6 and TRBJ1-4; a possible D gene is TRBD1 (6 bases). What was sequenced was memory CD8+ T cells sorted from blood. The sample's subset: CD45RO+ cells pooled with CCR7-negative TemRA cells. This CDR3 reads CASSQGGGGEKLFF. The DNA of the CDR3 is TGTGCCAGCTCTCAGGGAGGGGGTGGCGAAAAACTGTTTTTT.